This TCR beta chain was identified in a study of CD8 T cells in Susac syndrome. Sequencing of TCR beta was performed on blood CD8+ T cells and on blood CD4+ T cells. FACS was used to enrich TEMRA cells, whereas the CD8+ and CD4+ T cells were obtained by negative isolation. This clonotype was counted only a few times. Its antigen is undetermined. RNA totalling roughly 0.45 to 1 ug underwent reverse transcription with random hexamers. An immunoSEQ multiplex PCR amplified TCR beta CDR3 over 54 Vbeta and 13 Jbeta. TCRdb reprocessed the immunoSEQ multiplex PCR reads with MiXCR, giving one entry per CDR3 protein. The sample shows around 140,000 distinct CDR3 sequences, around 96% of them seen only once. Points from the study as a whole: As the study acknowledged, the number of individuals who were part of its TCR sequencing and HLA analysis was relatively small.

The sequenced material came from CD4+ T cells from PBMCs. The TCR originated in a human donor with multiple sclerosis.

CDR3 region: CASSPVGRSYEQYF. The DNA for the CDR3 is TGTGCCAGCAGCCCCGTTGGGAGATCCTACGAGCAGTACTTC. This sequence joins TRBV5-6 and TRBJ2-7; a possible D gene is TRBD2 (5 bases). There are 14 residues in the CDR3. Trimming removed 4 bases at V and 1 base at J, with 12 bases between. Germline CDR1 reads SGHDT; CDR2 reads YYEEEE.